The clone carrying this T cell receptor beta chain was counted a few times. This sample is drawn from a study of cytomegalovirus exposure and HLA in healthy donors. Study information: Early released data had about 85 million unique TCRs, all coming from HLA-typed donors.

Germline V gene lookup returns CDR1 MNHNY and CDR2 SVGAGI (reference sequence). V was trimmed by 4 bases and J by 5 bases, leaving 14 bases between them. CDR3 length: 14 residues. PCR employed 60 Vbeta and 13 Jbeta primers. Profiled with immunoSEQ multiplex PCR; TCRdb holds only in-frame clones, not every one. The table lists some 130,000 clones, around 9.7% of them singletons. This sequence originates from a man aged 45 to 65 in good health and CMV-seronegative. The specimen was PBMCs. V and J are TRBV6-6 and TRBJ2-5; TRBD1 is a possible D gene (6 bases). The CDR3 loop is CASSLQGEEETQYF. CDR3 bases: TGTGCCAGCAGTTTACAGGGAGAGGAGGAGACCCAGTACTTC.